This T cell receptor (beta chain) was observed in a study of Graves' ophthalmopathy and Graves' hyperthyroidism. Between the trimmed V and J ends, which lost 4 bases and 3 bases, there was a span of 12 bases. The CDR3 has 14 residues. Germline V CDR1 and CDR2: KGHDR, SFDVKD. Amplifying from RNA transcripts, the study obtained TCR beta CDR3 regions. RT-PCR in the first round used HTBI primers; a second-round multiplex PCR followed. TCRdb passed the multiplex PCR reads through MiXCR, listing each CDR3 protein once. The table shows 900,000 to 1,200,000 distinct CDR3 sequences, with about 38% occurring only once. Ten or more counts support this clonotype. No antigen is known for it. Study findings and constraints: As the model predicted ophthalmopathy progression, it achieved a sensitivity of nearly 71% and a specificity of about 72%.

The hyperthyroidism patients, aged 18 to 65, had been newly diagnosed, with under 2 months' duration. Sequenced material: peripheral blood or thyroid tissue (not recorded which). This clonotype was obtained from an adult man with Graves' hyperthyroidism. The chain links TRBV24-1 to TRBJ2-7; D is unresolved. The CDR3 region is CATSERNGNYEQYF. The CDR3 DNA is TGTGCCACCAGTGAGAGGAATGGTAACTACGAGCAGTACTTC.